What follows are 8 T cell receptor beta chains derived from one specimen sequenced in a study of molecular identifiers for immune sequencing clone quantification. TCRdb ran MiXCR on the PCR reads and lists one entry per CDR3 protein. This table has around 460,000 distinct CDR3 sequences, around a fifth appearing once. Sequences were obtained from naive CD8+ T cells from blood, with Jurkat cell RNA spiked in. Specified subset: FACS-sorted CD8+CD4-CCR7+CD45RA+ naive T cells. All receptors derive from a human donor in good health. Some libraries in this study had Jurkat cell RNA spiked in.

A remark on this clonotype: This is likely a read error, given that the CDR3 carries no conserved phenylalanine or tryptophan at its end. CDR3 sequence reads: CASSQGVYTGRMNTEAFL. The CDR3 bases are TGTGCCAGCAGCCAAGGTGTGTACACTGGAAGGATGAACACTGAAGCTTTCCTT. This rearrangement joins TRBV3-1 to TRBJ1-1; no clear D. The CDR3 spans 18 residues. From germline, CDR1 is LGHDT and CDR2 YNNKEL (reference sequence). V lost 1 base and J 0 bases, leaving 18 bases between the germline ends.

The CDR3 is CASPPMRTTNEKLFF. CDR3 sequence (DNA): TGCGCCAGCCCCCCTATGCGGACTACTAATGAAAAACTGTTTTTT. The chain recombines TRBV5-1 with TRBJ1-4; D gene ambiguous. The CDR3 runs 15 residues. Trimming took 7 bases from V and 2 from J, leaving 15 bases between them. CDR1 and CDR2 from the germline V gene are SGHRS and YFSETQ.

Worth noting for this clonotype: A much larger clone lies a single base off, so this may be a read error. The gene calls are TRBV30 and TRBJ2-3, with 8 bases aligning to TRBD2. Germline lookup yields CDR1 GTSNPN and CDR2 SVGIG (reference sequence). After removal of 6 bases from V and 4 bases from J, the junction contained 12 bases not matched to a gene. The CDR3 contains 15 residues. Here the CDR3 reads CACSLAVHSADTQYF. As DNA, the CDR3 is TGTGCCTGTTCACTAGCGGTACATAGCGCAGATACGCAGTATTTT.

This clonotype was observed many times. The CDR3 is CASSPAGGYGYTF. CDR3 DNA: TGTGCCAGTAGTCCCGCAGGGGGCTATGGCTACACCTTC. The chain employs TRBV19 and TRBJ1-2; 7 bases fit TRBD1. The CDR3 has 13 amino acids. After removal of 5 bases from V and 4 bases from J, the junction contained 4 bases not matched to a gene. Germline CDR1 is LNHDA and CDR2 is SQIVND (reference sequence).

This clonotype was counted a few times. The V call is TRBV27, the J call TRBJ2-1; possibly TRBD2 for D (6 bases). Germline CDR1 and CDR2: MNHEY and SMNVEV (reference sequence). V was clipped by 5 bases and J by 0 bases, with 11 bases between them. This CDR3 has 15 residues. CDR3 bases: TGTGCCAGCAGTCCCGGAGGGGCCTCCTACAATGAGCAGTTCTTC. It translates to CASSPGGASYNEQFF.

This chain links TRBV25-1 with TRBJ1-1; 7 positions agree with TRBD1. J lost 1 base, V lost 5 bases, and 10 bases had no gene match. The V gene's germline CDR1 is MGHDK and CDR2 SYGVNS. This CDR3 is 16 amino acids long. The chain's CDR3 is CASSPGGTAKNTEAFF. CDR3 coding DNA: TGTGCCAGCAGTCCCGGGGGGACAGCGAAGAACACTGAAGCTTTCTTT.

This clonotype was found many times. The V gene is TRBV6-6, the J gene TRBJ2-3; unclear D gene. The CDR3 is made up of 13 amino acids. Germline assignment: CDR1 MNHNY and CDR2 SVGAGI (reference sequence). The V and J ends lost 8 bases and 2 bases respectively, with 11 bases between them. DNA of the CDR3: TGTGCCAGCTTACACGATGTCACAGATACGCAGTATTTT. Protein product: CASLHDVTDTQYF.

This clonotype was seen many times. The chain combines TRBV6-1 with TRBJ2-3; 11 bases are shared with TRBD2. Germline V gene lookup returns CDR1 MNHNS and CDR2 SASEGT. Trimming cost V 2 bases and J 1 base; bases outside gene matches: 5. This CDR3 comprises 17 residues. The chain's CDR3 is CASSERTSGGRTDTQYF. The DNA of the CDR3 is TGTGCCAGCAGTGAACGAACTAGCGGGGGCCGCACAGATACGCAGTATTTT.